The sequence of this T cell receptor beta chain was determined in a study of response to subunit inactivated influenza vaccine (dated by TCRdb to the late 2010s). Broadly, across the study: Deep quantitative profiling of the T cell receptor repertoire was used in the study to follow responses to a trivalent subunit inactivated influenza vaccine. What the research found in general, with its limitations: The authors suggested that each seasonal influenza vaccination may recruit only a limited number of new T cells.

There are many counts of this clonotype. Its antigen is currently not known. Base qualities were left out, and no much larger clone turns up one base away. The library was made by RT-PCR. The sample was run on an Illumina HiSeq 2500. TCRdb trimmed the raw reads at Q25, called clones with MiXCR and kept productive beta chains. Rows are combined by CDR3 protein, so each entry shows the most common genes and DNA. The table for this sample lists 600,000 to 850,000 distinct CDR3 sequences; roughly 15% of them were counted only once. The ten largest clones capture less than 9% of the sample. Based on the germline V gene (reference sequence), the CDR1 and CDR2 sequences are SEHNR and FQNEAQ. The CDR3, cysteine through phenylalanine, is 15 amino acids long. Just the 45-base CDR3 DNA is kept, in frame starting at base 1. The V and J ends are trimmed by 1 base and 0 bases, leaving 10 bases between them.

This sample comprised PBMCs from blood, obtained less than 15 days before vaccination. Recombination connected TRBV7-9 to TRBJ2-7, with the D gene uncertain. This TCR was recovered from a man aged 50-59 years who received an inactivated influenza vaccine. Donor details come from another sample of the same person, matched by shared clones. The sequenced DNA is TGTGCCAGCAGCTTAGATGCAGGTCCCTCCTACGAGCAGTACTTC. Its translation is CASSLDAGPSYEQYF.